This TCR beta chain was obtained from a study of somatic mutations in cytotoxic T cells in rheumatoid arthritis (dated by TCRdb to the late 2010s). In the study overall: Before any treatment started and right after they were diagnosed, patients gave peripheral blood samples (roughly 31 ml EDTA). Sorted V beta1+ cells also underwent TCRB sequencing, and some V beta antibody-stained T-cell populations were flow-sorted at nearly 100% purity on a FACSAria II or Sony SH800. The study asked whether expanded CD8+ T-cell clones in newly diagnosed, untreated rheumatoid arthritis carry somatic mutations, and used TCRB deep sequencing to characterize clonality. TCRB deep sequencing covered 65 patients with rheumatoid arthritis along with about 20 healthy controls. Patient and control groups had essentially identical median ages.

Positive magnetic bead selection on an AutoMACS was used to isolate CD4+ and CD8+ cells, with flow cytometry used to check purity. A TCR V beta antibody panel was used in flow cytometry to screen first for clonal expansions, which were then characterized by TCRB deep sequencing of sorted CD8+ fractions. Ficoll-Paque PLUS density gradient separation was used to isolate peripheral blood mononuclear cells. DNA was extracted from CD4-enriched, CD8-enriched or PBMC samples with Nucleospin Tissue or Tissue XS kits and quantified with a Qubit 2.0 fluorometer. General conclusions and limits of the study: No adjustment for multiple comparisons was made for the slight TRBV07 underrepresentation in patients. CD8+ clonality increased with age in patients (Spearman r ≈ 0.5) but not in healthy controls. CD8+ T-cell clonality in rheumatoid arthritis patients was not significantly different from that in age-matched healthy controls. Viral specificity could not be ruled out by absence from virus-specific databases, and the antigen targets of the expanded CD8+ clones remained unknown. The largest CD8+ clone made up more than 20% of CD8+ cells in about an eighth of the roughly 60 patients, and blood and synovial fluid shared several identical CD8+ TCRB sequences.

Relative to its sample, this clone is medium-sized (0.01 to 0.1%). Which antigen it targets is not known. It has no much larger one-base neighbor in the sample; base qualities were not kept. Sequencing of TCRB CDR3 was done on genomic DNA with the immunoSEQ assay. In the paper's pipeline: Patient CD8+ clones larger than 1% were compared against published virus-specific TCRB sequences, and only a few matched. Only productive TCRB rearrangements were included in the analyses. Clonality was expressed as a Shannon entropy-based productive clonality index, with each clone defined by a unique TCRB CDR3 sequence. To calculate repertoire overlap between two samples, the template counts of each clone were considered relative to each sample's total templates. V-gene usage from TCRB sequencing and V-gene usage measured by flow cytometry were correlated (Spearman r of around 0.6). TCRdb took this table from immuneACCESS and kept in-frame rearrangements with V and J called. Such tables lack part of the clones; where checked against another copy, unresolved V genes explain under half of the gap, and the rest is unexplained. The V and J calls and clone size were taken over from that table, and D and trimming were inferred from the DNA. The sample data list 15,000 to 20,000 clones, and around 80% of these were observed just once. About 9.4% of the sample lies in the top ten.

Sequences MNHNS (CDR1) and SASEGT (CDR2) are obtained from the germline V gene. The CDR3 has 14 amino acids, counting the end cysteine and phenylalanine. The read is trimmed to its CDR3 DNA, 42 bases read in frame from base 1. Trimmed from V: 4 bases; trimmed from J: 4 bases; junction bases lacking a gene match: 0. The sample consisted of CD8+ T cells sorted from blood. The chain is assembled from TRBV6-1 and TRBJ2-3; 12 middle bases align to TRBD2. The sequence was obtained from an adult with rheumatoid arthritis. The CDR3 protein is CASSGLAGADTQYF. The DNA sequence is given as TGTGCCAGCAGTGGACTAGCGGGGGCAGATACGCAGTATTTT.